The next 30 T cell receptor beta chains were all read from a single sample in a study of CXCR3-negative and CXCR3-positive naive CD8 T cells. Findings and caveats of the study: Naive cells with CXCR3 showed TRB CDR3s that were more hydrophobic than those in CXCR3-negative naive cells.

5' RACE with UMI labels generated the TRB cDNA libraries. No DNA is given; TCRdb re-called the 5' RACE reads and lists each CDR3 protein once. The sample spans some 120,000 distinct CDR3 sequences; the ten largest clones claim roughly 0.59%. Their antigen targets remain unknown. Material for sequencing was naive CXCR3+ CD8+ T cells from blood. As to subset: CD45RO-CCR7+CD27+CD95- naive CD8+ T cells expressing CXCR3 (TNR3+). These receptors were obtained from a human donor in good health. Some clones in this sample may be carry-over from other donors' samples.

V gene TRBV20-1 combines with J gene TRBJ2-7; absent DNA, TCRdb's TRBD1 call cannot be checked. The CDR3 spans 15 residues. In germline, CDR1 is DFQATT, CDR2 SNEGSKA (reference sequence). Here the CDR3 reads CSARDLRGELDEQYF.

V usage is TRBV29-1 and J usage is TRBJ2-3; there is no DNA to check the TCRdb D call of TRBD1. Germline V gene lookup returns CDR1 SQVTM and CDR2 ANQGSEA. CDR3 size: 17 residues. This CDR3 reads CSVTGLRLMVNADTQYF.

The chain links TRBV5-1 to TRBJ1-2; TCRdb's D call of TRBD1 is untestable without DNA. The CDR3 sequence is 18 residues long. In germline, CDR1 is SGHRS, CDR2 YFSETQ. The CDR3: CASSLYAGPGQVNYGYTF.

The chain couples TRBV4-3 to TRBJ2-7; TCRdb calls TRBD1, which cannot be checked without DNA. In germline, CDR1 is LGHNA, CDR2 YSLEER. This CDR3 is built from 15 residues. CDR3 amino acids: CASSQNPGPDYEQYF.

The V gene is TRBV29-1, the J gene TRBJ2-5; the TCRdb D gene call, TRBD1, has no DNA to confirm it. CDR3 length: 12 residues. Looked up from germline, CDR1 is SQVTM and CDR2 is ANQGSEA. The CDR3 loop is CSVPGARETQYF.

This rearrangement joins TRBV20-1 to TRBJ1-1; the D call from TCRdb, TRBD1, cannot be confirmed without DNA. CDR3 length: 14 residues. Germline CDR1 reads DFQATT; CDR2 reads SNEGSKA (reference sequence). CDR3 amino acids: CSAIWTGRGAEAFF.

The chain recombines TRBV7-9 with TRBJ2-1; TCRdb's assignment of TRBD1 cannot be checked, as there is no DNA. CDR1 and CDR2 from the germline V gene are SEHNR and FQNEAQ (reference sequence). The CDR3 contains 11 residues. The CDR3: CASSSPWGGKF.

CDR3 region: CASSLEAELFF. The V gene is TRBV28, the J gene TRBJ2-2. This CDR3 is 11 amino acids long. The germline gives CDR1 MDHEN, CDR2 SYDVKM.

This chain's CDR3 is CASSYPAGTDTQYF. The chain recombines TRBV19 with TRBJ2-3; TCRdb returns TRBD2, unconfirmable since there is no DNA. The CDR3 runs 14 residues. Germline CDR1 is LNHDA and CDR2 is SQIVND (reference sequence).

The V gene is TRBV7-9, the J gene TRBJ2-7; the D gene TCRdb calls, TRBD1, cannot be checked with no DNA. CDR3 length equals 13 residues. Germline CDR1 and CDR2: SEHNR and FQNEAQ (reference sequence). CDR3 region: CASGPRGGVEQYF.

The CDR3 here is CASSQAQGREQYF. J is TRBJ2-7 and V is TRBV4-3. The germline V gene encodes CDR1 LGHNA and CDR2 YSLEER. The CDR3 extends over 13 amino acids.

CDR3 residues: CASSPVLGREETQYF. This chain links TRBV7-7 with TRBJ2-5. This CDR3 has 15 amino acids. Germline V gene data show CDR1 as SSHAT and CDR2 as FNYEAQ (reference sequence).

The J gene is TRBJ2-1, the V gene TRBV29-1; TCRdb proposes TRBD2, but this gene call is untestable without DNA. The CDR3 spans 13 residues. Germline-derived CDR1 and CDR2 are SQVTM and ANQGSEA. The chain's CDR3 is CSAIAGDYNEQFF.

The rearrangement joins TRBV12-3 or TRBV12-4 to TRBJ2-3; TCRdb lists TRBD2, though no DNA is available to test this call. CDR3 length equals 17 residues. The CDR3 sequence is CASSRTSGGKSTDTQYF.

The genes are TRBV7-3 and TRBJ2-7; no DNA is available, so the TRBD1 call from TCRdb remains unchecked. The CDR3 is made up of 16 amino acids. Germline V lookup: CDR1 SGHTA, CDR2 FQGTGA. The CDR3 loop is CASSLNQNSPAYEQYF.

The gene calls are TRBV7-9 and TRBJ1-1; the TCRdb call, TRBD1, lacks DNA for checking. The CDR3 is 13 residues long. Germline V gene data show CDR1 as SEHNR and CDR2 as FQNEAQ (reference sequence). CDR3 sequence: CASRTSGGTEAFF.

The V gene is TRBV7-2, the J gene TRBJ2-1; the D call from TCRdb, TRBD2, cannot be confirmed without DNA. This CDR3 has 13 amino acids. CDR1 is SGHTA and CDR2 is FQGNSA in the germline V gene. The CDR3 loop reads CASRRGAHNEQFF.

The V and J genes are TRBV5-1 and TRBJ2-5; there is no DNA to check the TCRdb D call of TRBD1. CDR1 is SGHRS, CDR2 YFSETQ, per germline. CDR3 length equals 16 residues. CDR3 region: CASSPWDRGYEETQYF.

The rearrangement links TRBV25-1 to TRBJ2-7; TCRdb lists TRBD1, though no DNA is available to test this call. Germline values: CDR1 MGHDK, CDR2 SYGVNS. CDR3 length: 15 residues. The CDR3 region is CASSEWGGGTYEQYF.

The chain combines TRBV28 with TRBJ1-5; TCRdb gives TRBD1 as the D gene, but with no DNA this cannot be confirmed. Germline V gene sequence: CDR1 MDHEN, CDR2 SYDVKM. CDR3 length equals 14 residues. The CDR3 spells CASSFRDRGQPQHF.

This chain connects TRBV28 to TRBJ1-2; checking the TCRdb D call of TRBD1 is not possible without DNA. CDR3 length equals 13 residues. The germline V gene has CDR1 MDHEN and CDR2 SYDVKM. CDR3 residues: CASSYGTDYGYTF.

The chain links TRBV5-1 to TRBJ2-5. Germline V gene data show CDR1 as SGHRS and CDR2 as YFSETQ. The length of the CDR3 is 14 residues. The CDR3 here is CASSLELPQETQYF.

CDR3 loop: CASSIGGHSLYEQYF. V and J are TRBV19 and TRBJ2-7; with no DNA, the TCRdb D assignment of TRBD2 cannot be verified. This CDR3 has 15 amino acids. The germline CDR1 and CDR2 sequences are LNHDA and SQIVND (reference sequence).

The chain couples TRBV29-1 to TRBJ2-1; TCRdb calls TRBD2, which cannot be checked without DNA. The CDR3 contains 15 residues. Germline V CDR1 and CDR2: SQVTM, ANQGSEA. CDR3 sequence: CSETGTSGGESEQFF.

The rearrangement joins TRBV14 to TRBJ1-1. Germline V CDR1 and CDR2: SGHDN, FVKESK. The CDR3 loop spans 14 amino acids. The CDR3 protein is CASSQDLTSTEAFF. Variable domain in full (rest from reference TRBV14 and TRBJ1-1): EAGVTQFPSHSVIEKGQTVTLRCDPISGHDNLYWYRRVMGKEIKFLLHFVKESKQDESGMPNNRFLAERTGGTYSTLKVQPAELEDSGVYFCASSQDLTSTEAFFGQGTRLTVV.

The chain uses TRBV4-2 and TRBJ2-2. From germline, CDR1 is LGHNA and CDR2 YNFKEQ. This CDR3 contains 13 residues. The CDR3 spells CASSQDNTGELFF.

This CDR3 reads CSVVTTASYNEQFF. The chain couples TRBV29-1 to TRBJ2-1; TCRdb reports TRBD2, a call that lacks DNA to check it against. The CDR3 has 14 residues. The germline V gene encodes CDR1 SQVTM and CDR2 ANQGSEA.

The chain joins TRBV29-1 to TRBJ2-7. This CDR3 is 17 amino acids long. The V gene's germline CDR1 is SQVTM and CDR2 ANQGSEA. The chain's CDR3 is CSVVGFSESSWSHEQYF.

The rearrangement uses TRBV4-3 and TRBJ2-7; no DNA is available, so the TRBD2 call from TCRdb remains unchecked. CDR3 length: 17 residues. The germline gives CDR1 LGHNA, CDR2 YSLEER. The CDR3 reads CASSQDMVALNSYEQYF.

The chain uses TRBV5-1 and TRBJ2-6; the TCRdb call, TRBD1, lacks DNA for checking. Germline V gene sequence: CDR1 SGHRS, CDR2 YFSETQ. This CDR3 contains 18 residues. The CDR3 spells CASSPDRDQGPGANVLTF.